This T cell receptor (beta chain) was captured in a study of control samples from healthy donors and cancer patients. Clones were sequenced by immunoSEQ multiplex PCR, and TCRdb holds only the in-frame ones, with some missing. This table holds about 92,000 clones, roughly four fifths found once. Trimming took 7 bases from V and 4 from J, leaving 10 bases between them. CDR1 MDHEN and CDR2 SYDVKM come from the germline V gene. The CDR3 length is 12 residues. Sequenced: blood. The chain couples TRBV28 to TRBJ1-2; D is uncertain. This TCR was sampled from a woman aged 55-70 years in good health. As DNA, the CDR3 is TGTGCCAGCACCAACAGCCTCTATGGCTACACCTTC. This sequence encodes CASTNSLYGYTF.